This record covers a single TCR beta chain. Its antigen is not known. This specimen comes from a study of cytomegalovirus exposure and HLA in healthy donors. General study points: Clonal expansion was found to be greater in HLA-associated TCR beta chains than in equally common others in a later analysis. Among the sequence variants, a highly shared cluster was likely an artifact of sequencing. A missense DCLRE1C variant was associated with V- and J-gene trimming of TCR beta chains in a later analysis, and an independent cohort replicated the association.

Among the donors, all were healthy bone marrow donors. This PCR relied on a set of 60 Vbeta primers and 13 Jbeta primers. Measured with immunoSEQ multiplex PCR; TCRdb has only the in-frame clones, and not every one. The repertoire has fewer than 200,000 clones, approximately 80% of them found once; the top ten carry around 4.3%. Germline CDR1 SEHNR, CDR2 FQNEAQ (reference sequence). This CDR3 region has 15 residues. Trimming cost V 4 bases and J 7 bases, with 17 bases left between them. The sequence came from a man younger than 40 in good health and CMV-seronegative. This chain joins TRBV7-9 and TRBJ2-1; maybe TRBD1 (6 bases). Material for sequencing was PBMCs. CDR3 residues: CASSSRQDPWNEQFF. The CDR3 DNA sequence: TGTGCCAGCAGCTCCCGACAGGACCCCTGGAATGAGCAGTTCTTC.